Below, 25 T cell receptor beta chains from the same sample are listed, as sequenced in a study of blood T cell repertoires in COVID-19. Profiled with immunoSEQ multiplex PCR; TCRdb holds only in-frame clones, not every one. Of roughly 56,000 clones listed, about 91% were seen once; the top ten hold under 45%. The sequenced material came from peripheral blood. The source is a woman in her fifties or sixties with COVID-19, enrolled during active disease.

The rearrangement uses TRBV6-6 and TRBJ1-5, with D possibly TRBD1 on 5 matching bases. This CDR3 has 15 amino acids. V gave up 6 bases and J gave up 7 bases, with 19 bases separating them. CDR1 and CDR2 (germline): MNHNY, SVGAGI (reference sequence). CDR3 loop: CASSPRDSGYQPQHF. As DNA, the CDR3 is TGTGCCAGCAGCCCACGGGACTCCGGGTACCAGCCCCAGCATTTT.

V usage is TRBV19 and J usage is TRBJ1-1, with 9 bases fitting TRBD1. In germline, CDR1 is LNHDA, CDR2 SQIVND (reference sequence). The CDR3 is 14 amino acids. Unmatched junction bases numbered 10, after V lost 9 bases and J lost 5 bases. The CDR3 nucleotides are TGTGCCAGCACGAACAGGGGGCCGGGAACTGAAGCTTTCTTT. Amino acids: CASTNRGPGTEAFF.

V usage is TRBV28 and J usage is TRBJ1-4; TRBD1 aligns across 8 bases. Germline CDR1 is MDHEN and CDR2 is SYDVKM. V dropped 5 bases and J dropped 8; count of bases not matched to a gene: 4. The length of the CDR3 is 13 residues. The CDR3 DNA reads TGTGCCAGCAGTCGGACAGGGCGGGAAAAACTGTTTTTT. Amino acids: CASSRTGREKLFF.

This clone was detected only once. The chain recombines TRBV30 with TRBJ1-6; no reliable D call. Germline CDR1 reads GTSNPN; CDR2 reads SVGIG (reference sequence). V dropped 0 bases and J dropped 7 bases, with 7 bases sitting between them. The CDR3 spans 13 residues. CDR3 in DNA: TGTGCCTGGAGTGTATCGGGGAATTCACCCCTCCACTTT. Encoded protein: CAWSVSGNSPLHF.

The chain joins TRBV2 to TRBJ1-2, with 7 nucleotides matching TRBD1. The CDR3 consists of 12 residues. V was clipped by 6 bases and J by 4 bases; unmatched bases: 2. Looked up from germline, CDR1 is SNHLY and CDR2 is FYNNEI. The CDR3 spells CASRGTVYGYTF. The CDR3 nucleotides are TGTGCCAGCAGAGGGACAGTCTATGGCTACACCTTC. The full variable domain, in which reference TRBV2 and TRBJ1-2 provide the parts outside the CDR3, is EPEVTQTPSHQVTQMGQEVILRCVPISNHLYFYWYRQILGQKVEFLVSFYNNEISEKSEIFDDQFSVERPDGSNFTLKIRSTKLEDSAMYFCASRGTVYGYTFGSGTRLTVV.

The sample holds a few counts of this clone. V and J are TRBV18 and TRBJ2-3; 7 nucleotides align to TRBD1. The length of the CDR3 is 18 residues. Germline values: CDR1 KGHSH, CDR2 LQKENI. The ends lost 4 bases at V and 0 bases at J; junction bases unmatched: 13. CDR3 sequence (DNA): TGTGCCAGCTCACTAACAAGTACCGGGACAGATAGCACAGATACGCAGTATTTT. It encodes CASSLTSTGTDSTDTQYF.

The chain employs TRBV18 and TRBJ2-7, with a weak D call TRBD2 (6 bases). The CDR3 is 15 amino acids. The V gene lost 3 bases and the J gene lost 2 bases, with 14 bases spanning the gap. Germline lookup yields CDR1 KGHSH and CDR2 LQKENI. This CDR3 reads CASSPPVGGTYEQYF. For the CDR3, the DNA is TGTGCCAGCTCACCCCCGGTGGGGGGTACCTACGAGCAGTACTTC.

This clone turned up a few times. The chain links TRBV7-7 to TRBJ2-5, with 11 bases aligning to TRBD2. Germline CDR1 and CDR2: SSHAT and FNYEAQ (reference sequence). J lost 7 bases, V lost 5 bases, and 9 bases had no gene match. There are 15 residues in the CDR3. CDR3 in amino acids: CASSLGTSGAGTQYF. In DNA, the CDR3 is TGTGCCAGCAGCCTAGGGACTAGCGGTGCTGGGACCCAGTACTTC. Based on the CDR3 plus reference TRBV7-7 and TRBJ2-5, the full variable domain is GAGVSQSPRYKVTKRGQDVTLRCDPISSHATLYWYQQALGQGPEFLTYFNYEAQPDKSGLPSDRFSAERPEGSISTLTIQRTEQRDSAMYRCASSLGTSGAGTQYFGPGTRLLVL.

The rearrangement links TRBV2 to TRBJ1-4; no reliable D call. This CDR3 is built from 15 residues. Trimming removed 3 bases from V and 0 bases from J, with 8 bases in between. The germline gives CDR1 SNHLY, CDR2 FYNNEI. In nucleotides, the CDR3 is TGTGCCAGCAGTGAGGAGACTACAACTAATGAAAAACTGTTTTTT. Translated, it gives CASSEETTTNEKLFF.

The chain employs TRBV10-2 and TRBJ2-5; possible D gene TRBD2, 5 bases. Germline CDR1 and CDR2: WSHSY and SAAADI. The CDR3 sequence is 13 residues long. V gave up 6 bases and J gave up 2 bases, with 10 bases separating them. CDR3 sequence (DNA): TGCGCCAGCAGCTCGGGGATGCAAGAGACCCAGTACTTC. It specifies CASSSGMQETQYF.

This chain's CDR3 is CASSSLWTRTTNTEAFF. The CDR3 region has the DNA TGTGCCAGCAGCTCCCTATGGACCAGGACTACGAACACTGAAGCTTTCTTT. V and J are TRBV5-5 and TRBJ1-1; D remains unclear. CDR3 length equals 17 residues. CDR1 SGHKS and CDR2 YYEKEE come from the germline V gene (reference sequence). V was cut by 3 bases and J by 1 base, with 19 bases left in between.

The CDR3 protein is CASSQVRDGGYTF. In nucleotides, the CDR3 is TGCGCCAGCAGCCAAGTGCGGGATGGTGGCTACACCTTC. This chain joins TRBV4-1 and TRBJ1-2; no reliable D call. Trimming removed 1 base at V and 7 bases at J, with 10 bases between. The length of the CDR3 is 13 residues. Germline V gene sequence: CDR1 MGHRA, CDR2 YSYEKL.

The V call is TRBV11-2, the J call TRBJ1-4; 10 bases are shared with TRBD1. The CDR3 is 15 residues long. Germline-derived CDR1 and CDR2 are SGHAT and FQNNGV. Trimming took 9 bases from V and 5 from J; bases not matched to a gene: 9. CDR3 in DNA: TGTGCCAGACATCCCCCGGGACAGGGGAATGAAAAACTGTTTTTT. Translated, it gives CARHPPGQGNEKLFF.

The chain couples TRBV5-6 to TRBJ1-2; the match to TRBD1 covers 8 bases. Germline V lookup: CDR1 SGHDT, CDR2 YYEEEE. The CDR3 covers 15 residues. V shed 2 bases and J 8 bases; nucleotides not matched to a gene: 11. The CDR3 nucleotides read TGTGCCAGCAGCTTTTTTGACAGGGGATCGGACGGCTACACCTTC. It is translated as CASSFFDRGSDGYTF.

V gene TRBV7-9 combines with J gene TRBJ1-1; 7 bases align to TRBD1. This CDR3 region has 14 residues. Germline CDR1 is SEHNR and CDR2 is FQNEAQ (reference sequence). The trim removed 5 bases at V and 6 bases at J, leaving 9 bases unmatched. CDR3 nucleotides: TGTGCCAGCAGCGATATCGACAGGGCCGCTGAAGCTTTCTTT. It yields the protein CASSDIDRAAEAFF.

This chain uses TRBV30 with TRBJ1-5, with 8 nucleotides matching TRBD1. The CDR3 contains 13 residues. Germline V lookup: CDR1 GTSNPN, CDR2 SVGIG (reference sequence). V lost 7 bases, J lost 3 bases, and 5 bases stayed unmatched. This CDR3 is CALNRGINQPQHF. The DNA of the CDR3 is TGTGCCTTAAACAGGGGGATCAATCAGCCCCAGCATTTT.

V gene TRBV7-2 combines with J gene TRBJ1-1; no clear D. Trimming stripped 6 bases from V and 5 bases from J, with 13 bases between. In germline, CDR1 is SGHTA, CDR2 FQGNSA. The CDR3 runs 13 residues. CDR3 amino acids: CASRKYEATEAFF. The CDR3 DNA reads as TGTGCCAGCAGGAAATACGAGGCGACTGAAGCTTTCTTT.

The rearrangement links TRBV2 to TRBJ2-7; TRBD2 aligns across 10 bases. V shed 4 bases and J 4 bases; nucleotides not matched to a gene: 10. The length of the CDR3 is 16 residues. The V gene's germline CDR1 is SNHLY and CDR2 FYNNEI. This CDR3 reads CASSGGVGLATYEQYF. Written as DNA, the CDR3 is TGTGCCAGCAGTGGGGGTGTGGGACTAGCGACATACGAGCAGTACTTC.

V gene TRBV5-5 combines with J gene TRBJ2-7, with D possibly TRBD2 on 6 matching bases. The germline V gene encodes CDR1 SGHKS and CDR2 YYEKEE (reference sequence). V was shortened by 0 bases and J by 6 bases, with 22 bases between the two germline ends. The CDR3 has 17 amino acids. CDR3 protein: CASSLALGRDSGGEQYF. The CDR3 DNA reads TGTGCCAGCAGCTTGGCCCTGGGCAGGGACTCAGGTGGCGAGCAGTACTTC.

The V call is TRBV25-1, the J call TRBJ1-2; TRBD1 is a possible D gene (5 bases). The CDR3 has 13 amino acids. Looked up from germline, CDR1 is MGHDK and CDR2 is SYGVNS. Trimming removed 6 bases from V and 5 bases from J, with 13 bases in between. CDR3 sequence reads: CASRGLRQYGYTF. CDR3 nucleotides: TGTGCCAGCAGGGGCCTGAGACAGTATGGCTACACCTTC.

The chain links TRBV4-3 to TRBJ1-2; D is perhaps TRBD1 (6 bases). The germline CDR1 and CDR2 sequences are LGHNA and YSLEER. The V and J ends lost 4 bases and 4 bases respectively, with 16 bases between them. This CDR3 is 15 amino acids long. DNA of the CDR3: TGCGCCAGCAGCCCTTCCGGACAGAGGGGCTATGGCTACACCTTC. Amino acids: CASSPSGQRGYGYTF.

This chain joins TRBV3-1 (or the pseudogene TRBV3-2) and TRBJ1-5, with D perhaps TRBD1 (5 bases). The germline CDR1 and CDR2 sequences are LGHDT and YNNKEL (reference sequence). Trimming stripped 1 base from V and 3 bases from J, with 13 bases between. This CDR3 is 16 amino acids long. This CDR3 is CASSQGTPSLNQPQHF. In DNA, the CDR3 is TGTGCCAGCAGCCAAGGGACACCGAGCCTCAATCAGCCCCAGCATTTT.

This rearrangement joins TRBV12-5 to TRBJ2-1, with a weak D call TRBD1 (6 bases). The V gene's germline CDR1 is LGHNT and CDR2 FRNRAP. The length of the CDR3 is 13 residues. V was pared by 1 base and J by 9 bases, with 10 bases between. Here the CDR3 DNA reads TGTGCTAGTGGTTTGGGACAGGTCGGTGAGCAGTTCTTC. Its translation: CASGLGQVGEQFF.

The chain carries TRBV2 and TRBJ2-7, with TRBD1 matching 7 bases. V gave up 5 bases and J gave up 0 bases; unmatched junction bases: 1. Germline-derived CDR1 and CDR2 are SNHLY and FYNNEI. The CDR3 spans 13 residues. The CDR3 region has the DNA TGTGCCAGCAGTCGGGACAGCTCCTACGAGCAGTACTTC. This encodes CASSRDSSYEQYF.

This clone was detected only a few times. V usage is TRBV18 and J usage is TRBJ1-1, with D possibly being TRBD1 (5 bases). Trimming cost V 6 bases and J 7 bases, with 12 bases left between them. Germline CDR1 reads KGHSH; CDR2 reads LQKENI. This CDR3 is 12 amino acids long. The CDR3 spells CASSPDSDEAFF. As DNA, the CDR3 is TGTGCCAGCTCGCCCGACAGTGATGAAGCTTTCTTT.